This T cell receptor beta chain was found in a study of blood T cell repertoires in COVID-19. Trimming shortened V by 2 bases and J by 4 bases, and 11 bases separated the two germline ends. Germline V gene sequence: CDR1 MNHEY, CDR2 SVGAGI. The CDR3 runs 14 residues. Only in-frame clones appear in the TCRdb table, and some are missing; sequencing was by immunoSEQ multiplex PCR. This sample has approximately 170,000 clones, with under 85% found just once. The specimen was peripheral blood. This sequence originates from a man older than 75 with COVID-19, enrolled during active disease. V and J are TRBV6-5 and TRBJ1-2; a possible D gene is TRBD1 (5 bases). The CDR3 sequence: CASSYKQVPYGYTF. The DNA for the CDR3 is TGTGCCAGCAGTTACAAACAGGTTCCCTATGGCTACACCTTC.